Each of the 25 T cell receptor beta chains below was sequenced from the same sample in a study of OX40 agonist ivuxolimab in advanced cancers. Profiling relied on immunoSEQ multiplex PCR, and the TCRdb table lists in-frame clones only, not all of them. This sample has approximately 68,000 clones; 85% to 90% occur once, and the top ten carry about 0.9%. The sample was CD4+ or CD8+ T cells sorted from blood, taken in a trial of the OX40 agonist ivuxolimab. These TCRs come from an adult with an advanced solid tumor such as melanoma, head and neck, liver or kidney cancer.

V gene TRBV5-4 combines with J gene TRBJ1-6; D possibly corresponds to TRBD1 (6 bases). This CDR3 is 18 amino acids long. Trimming took off 0 bases at V and 10 bases at J, with 23 bases between the two ends. Looked up from germline, CDR1 is SGHNT and CDR2 is YYREEE (reference sequence). The CDR3 loop is CASSLVFGWGGARSPLHF. For the CDR3, the DNA is TGTGCCAGCAGCTTGGTGTTTGGGTGGGGGGGCGCCCGATCACCCCTCCACTTT.

The J gene is TRBJ1-1, the V gene TRBV6-6; TRBD1 matches at 7 bases. From germline, CDR1 is MNHNY and CDR2 SVGAGI (reference sequence). Trimming cost V 7 bases and J 5 bases; bases outside gene matches: 7. The CDR3 spans 13 residues. CDR3 nucleotides: TGTGCCAGCACCCCGACAGGGATGACTGAAGCTTTCTTT. Amino acid sequence: CASTPTGMTEAFF.

This clone was seen just once. The rearrangement joins TRBV9 to TRBJ2-3; D gene unclear. V dropped 0 bases and J dropped 2 bases, with 7 bases sitting between them. Germline CDR1 reads SGDLS; CDR2 reads YYNGEE. The CDR3 covers 14 residues. CDR3: CASSVGPDTDTQYF. CDR3 coding DNA: TGTGCCAGCAGCGTAGGACCGGACACAGATACGCAGTATTTT.

This sequence joins TRBV10-3 and TRBJ2-1, with 8 bases lining up with TRBD2. J was trimmed by 6 bases and V by 6 bases; bases with no gene match: 13. This CDR3 spans 16 amino acids. CDR1 and CDR2 from the germline V gene are ENHRY and SYGVKD. Written as DNA, the CDR3 is TGTGCCATCAGGATCGAGAGAGCGGGAGCGGGCAATGAGCAGTTCTTC. It encodes CAIRIERAGAGNEQFF.

This clone has just one count. This sequence joins TRBV28 and TRBJ2-3; TRBD1 agrees at 8 bases. The CDR3 covers 16 residues. With V trimmed by 3 bases and J by 0 bases, 5 bases remained unmatched. CDR1 is MDHEN and CDR2 is SYDVKM in the germline V gene. The DNA of the CDR3 is TGTGCCAGCAGTTTGCCGGGACAGGTTAGCACAGATACGCAGTATTTT. Protein sequence: CASSLPGQVSTDTQYF. The variable domain in full, with the rest retrieved from reference TRBV28 and TRBJ2-3, is DVKVTQSSRYLVKRTGEKVFLECVQDMDHENMFWYRQDPGLGLRLIYFSYDVKMKEKGDIPEGYSVSREKKERFSLILESASTNQTSMYLCASSLPGQVSTDTQYFGPGTRLTVL.

The rearrangement links TRBV18 to TRBJ1-1; 12 bases are shared with TRBD1. The V and J ends lost 3 bases and 4 bases, in that order; junction bases with no gene match: 3. CDR1 KGHSH and CDR2 LQKENI come from the germline V gene. This CDR3 contains 15 residues. The CDR3 protein is CASSPGQGAGTEAFF. CDR3 DNA sequence: TGTGCCAGCTCACCGGGACAGGGGGCGGGCACTGAAGCTTTCTTT. Variable domain in full (rest from reference TRBV18 and TRBJ1-1): NAGVMQNPRHLVRRRGQEARLRCSPMKGHSHVYWYRQLPEEGLKFMVYLQKENIIDESGMPKERFSAEFPKEGPSILRIQQVVRGDSAAYFCASSPGQGAGTEAFFGQGTRLTVV.

This chain uses TRBV6-5 with TRBJ2-7; D possibly corresponds to TRBD2 (7 bases). Germline V gene sequence: CDR1 MNHEY, CDR2 SVGAGI. Between the trimmed V and J ends, which lost 6 bases and 0 bases, there was a span of 15 bases. CDR3 length: 15 amino acids. CDR3 coding DNA: TGTGCCAGCAGAAGGGGGGGGCCCTACTCCTACGAGCAGTACTTC. The encoded protein is CASRRGGPYSYEQYF.

This clone was picked up one time. The J gene is TRBJ2-2, the V gene TRBV6-5, with TRBD1 as a possible D gene (5 bases). The CDR3 is 14 amino acids. The V and J ends lost 2 bases and 5 bases respectively, with 9 bases between them. CDR1 and CDR2 from the germline V gene are MNHEY and SVGAGI. CDR3 sequence: CASSYRRGTGELFF. CDR3 DNA sequence: TGTGCCAGCAGTTACAGAAGGGGAACCGGGGAGCTGTTTTTT.

V gene TRBV25-1 combines with J gene TRBJ2-1, with D unclear. Trimming pared 7 bases from V and 4 bases from J, leaving 5 bases between. The V gene's germline CDR1 is MGHDK and CDR2 SYGVNS. The CDR3 sequence is 11 residues long. CDR3 DNA sequence: TGTGCCAGCACCCTATACAATGAGCAGTTCTTC. Protein product: CASTLYNEQFF.

This clone was counted once. The chain couples TRBV23-1 to TRBJ2-5; 7 nucleotides align to TRBD2. TRBV23-1 has ORF status, its function being uncertain. V was pared by 0 bases and J by 2 bases, with 0 bases of the junction left unmatched. This CDR3 comprises 14 residues. The CDR3 protein is CASSQSGGQETQYF. Written as DNA, the CDR3 is TGCGCCAGCAGTCAATCGGGGGGGCAAGAGACCCAGTACTTC.

The V gene is TRBV6-6, the J gene TRBJ2-5; TRBD2 aligns across 7 bases. The germline gives CDR1 MNHNY, CDR2 SVGAGI (reference sequence). J was trimmed by 9 bases and V by 0 bases; bases with no gene match: 7. The CDR3 spans 14 residues. CDR3 sequence reads: CASSYSGLLGAQYF. CDR3 coding DNA: TGTGCCAGCAGTTACTCGGGACTACTGGGGGCCCAGTACTTC.

V and J are TRBV5-5 and TRBJ2-7; possibly TRBD1 for D (6 bases). CDR3 length: 15 amino acids. CDR1 is SGHKS and CDR2 is YYEKEE in the germline V gene (reference sequence). Deletions cut 1 base from V and 2 bases from J, with 13 bases between. The CDR3, as DNA: TGTGCCAGCAGCTTGTCTGGGGGCGCGGCCTACGAGCAGTACTTC. This sequence encodes CASSLSGGAAYEQYF.

The CDR3 region has the DNA TGTGCCAGCAGCCAGTCGGGGGTTCCCTCTAGCACAGATACGCAGTATTTT. It translates to CASSQSGVPSSTDTQYF. The J gene is TRBJ2-3, the V gene TRBV11-1, with a tentative D call TRBD2 (6 bases). Germline values: CDR1 SGHAT, CDR2 FQDESV (reference sequence). The CDR3 sequence is 17 residues long. V lost 5 bases and J lost 0, with 18 bases in between.

This chain links TRBV19 with TRBJ2-2; perhaps TRBD1 as D (6 bases). Germline assignment: CDR1 LNHDA and CDR2 SQIVND (reference sequence). The V and J ends lost 3 bases and 4 bases respectively, with 12 bases between them. This CDR3 is built from 15 residues. This chain's CDR3 is CASSIGGAGTGELFF. Written as DNA, the CDR3 is TGTGCCAGTAGTATTGGGGGCGCGGGCACCGGGGAGCTGTTTTTT.

The CDR3 DNA reads TGCGCCAGCAGTCCACTCCCAGACAGGGCCAGTTTGGTTGAGCAGTTCTTC. It yields the protein CASSPLPDRASLVEQFF. This chain connects TRBV23-1 to TRBJ2-1; 7 bases are a match to TRBD1. TRBV23-1 is treated as an ORF (open reading frame) with a function not yet certain. The V segment lost 4 bases and the J segment 9 bases; nucleotides outside the gene matches: 18. CDR3 length equals 17 residues.

The chain is built from TRBV11-3 and TRBJ2-2; a possible D gene is TRBD1 (6 bases). V lost 6 bases and J lost 0, with 8 bases in between. This CDR3 contains 14 residues. Germline loops: CDR1 SGHNT, CDR2 YENEEA. The CDR3 bases are TGTGCCAGCAGTCGGACAGCGAACACCGGGGAGCTGTTTTTT. Translated: CASSRTANTGELFF.

The genes are TRBV4-3 and TRBJ2-1; 7 positions agree with TRBD1. The CDR3 contains 15 residues. Germline lookup yields CDR1 LGHNA and CDR2 YSLEER. The J segment lost 4 bases and the V segment lost 1 base, leaving 4 bases of the junction unmatched. The CDR3 here is CASSQGGQSYNEQFF. The CDR3 nucleotides read TGCGCCAGCAGCCAAGGGGGACAGAGTTACAATGAGCAGTTCTTC.

V is TRBV11-2 and J is TRBJ2-1; a possible D gene is TRBD1 (5 bases). Trimming pared 3 bases from V and 7 bases from J, leaving 7 bases between. Germline lookup yields CDR1 SGHAT and CDR2 FQNNGV. The CDR3 length is 12 residues. The CDR3 loop is CASSLKGNEQFF. The CDR3 DNA reads TGTGCCAGCAGCTTGAAGGGGAATGAGCAGTTCTTC. Together with reference TRBV11-2 and TRBJ2-1, the CDR3 gives the full variable domain: EAGVAQSPRYKIIEKRQSVAFWCNPISGHATLYWYQQILGQGPKLLIQFQNNGVVDDSQLPKDRFSAERLKGVDSTLKIQPAKLEDSAVYLCASSLKGNEQFFGPGTRLTVL.

V usage is TRBV10-3 and J usage is TRBJ2-7; either TRBD1 or TRBD2 may fit D (7 bases each). The CDR3 covers 14 residues. V dropped 10 bases and J dropped 2 bases, with 18 bases sitting between them. Germline lookup yields CDR1 ENHRY and CDR2 SYGVKD. CDR3 region: CASSQGGLTYEQYF. The DNA of the CDR3 is TGTGCCAGCAGCCAGGGGGGACTAACCTACGAGCAGTACTTC.

The chain is built from TRBV10-3 and TRBJ2-4, with unresolved D. V was cut by 11 bases and J by 8 bases, with 19 bases left in between. The CDR3 runs 13 residues. Germline V gives CDR1 ENHRY, CDR2 SYGVKD. CDR3 bases: TGTGCCTCGTGTTCACGAGAGATGGACATTCAGTACTTC. Translating gives CASCSREMDIQYF.

The chain recombines TRBV9 with TRBJ1-3, with 7 bases matching TRBD1. Looked up from germline, CDR1 is SGDLS and CDR2 is YYNGEE. CDR3 length: 17 amino acids. The V segment lost 3 bases and the J segment 4 bases; nucleotides outside the gene matches: 13. The CDR3 DNA sequence: TGTGCCAGCAGCGGCGGGACAGCAAACCTTGGAGGAAACACCATATATTTT. Its protein is CASSGGTANLGGNTIYF.

The chain has TRBV18 and TRBJ1-1, with 7 bases lining up with TRBD1. The V gene end was trimmed by 3 bases and the J gene end by 6 bases; junction bases not matched to a gene: 10. CDR1 and CDR2 from the germline V gene are KGHSH and LQKENI. This CDR3 region has 15 residues. This CDR3 reads CASSPSTGNSAEAFF. In DNA, the CDR3 is TGTGCCAGCTCACCCTCGACAGGGAATAGTGCTGAAGCTTTCTTT.

V is TRBV7-2 and J is TRBJ2-7, with D unclear. Germline-derived CDR1 and CDR2 are SGHTA and FQGNSA. Trimming took 2 bases from V and 0 from J, leaving 5 bases between them. This CDR3 spans 13 amino acids. Written as DNA, the CDR3 is TGTGCCAGCAGCTTAAGCAGCTCCTACGAGCAGTACTTC. As protein: CASSLSSSYEQYF.

This clone was observed a single time. The chain combines TRBV6-6 with TRBJ2-3; 7 bases are a match to TRBD1. Trimming cost V 6 bases and J 0 bases; bases outside gene matches: 9. The germline gives CDR1 MNHNY, CDR2 SVGAGI (reference sequence). CDR3 size: 16 residues. Here the CDR3 reads CASSSHRGRSTDTQYF. CDR3 sequence (DNA): TGTGCCAGCAGCTCCCACAGGGGACGAAGCACAGATACGCAGTATTTT.

The chain carries TRBV29-1 and TRBJ1-1; D unresolved. The V end lost 6 bases, the J end lost 1 base, and 9 bases lay between the germline ends. This CDR3 region has 12 residues. CDR1 SQVTM and CDR2 ANQGSEA come from the germline V gene. CDR3 region: CSVSRGNTEAFF. As DNA, the CDR3 is TGCAGCGTCAGTCGGGGGAACACTGAAGCTTTCTTT.